A single sample is the source of the 28 T cell receptor beta chains below, sequenced in a study of cytomegalovirus exposure and HLA in healthy donors. Use of 60 Vbeta and 13 Jbeta primers characterized the PCR. Data came from immunoSEQ multiplex PCR; TCRdb stores just in-frame clones and leaves some out. In the table there are tens of thousands of clones, about three quarters of which are singletons. Input material: PBMCs. These TCRs come from a male donor in good health and CMV-seropositive.

The V and J genes are TRBV2 and TRBJ1-2; D is uncertain. The ends were cut back, 7 bases at V and 6 bases at J, with 18 bases in the middle. The CDR3 covers 14 residues. Germline V gene data show CDR1 as SNHLY and CDR2 as FYNNEI. Written as DNA, the CDR3 is TGTGCCAGCATCGAAGGCCCGGGGATGCATGGCTACACCTTC. Protein: CASIEGPGMHGYTF.

The chain combines TRBV5-6 with TRBJ2-1; 7 nucleotides match TRBD1. There are 16 residues in the CDR3. CDR1 is SGHDT, CDR2 YYEEEE, per germline. With 2 bases clipped from V and 2 bases from J, the junction kept 7 bases outside the gene matches. This chain's CDR3 is CASSFSDRSTYNEQFF. The DNA for the CDR3 is TGTGCCAGCAGCTTCTCGGACAGGTCAACCTACAATGAGCAGTTCTTC. Drawing the rest from reference TRBV5-6 and TRBJ2-1, the complete variable domain is DAGVTQSPTHLIKTRGQQVTLRCSPKSGHDTVSWYQQALGQGPQFIFQYYEEEERQRGNFPDRFSGHQFPNYSSELNVNALLLGDSALYLCASSFSDRSTYNEQFFGPGTRLTVL.

V gene TRBV28 combines with J gene TRBJ1-5; D is unclear. This CDR3 contains 12 residues. The V end was cut by 2 bases, the J end by 7 bases, with 6 bases between. Germline V gene data show CDR1 as MDHEN and CDR2 as SYDVKM. The CDR3 is CASSLIRQPQHF. CDR3 sequence (DNA): TGTGCCAGCAGTTTAATACGGCAGCCCCAGCATTTT. Full variable domain (rest looked up from reference TRBV28 and TRBJ1-5): DVKVTQSSRYLVKRTGEKVFLECVQDMDHENMFWYRQDPGLGLRLIYFSYDVKMKEKGDIPEGYSVSREKKERFSLILESASTNQTSMYLCASSLIRQPQHFGDGTRLSIL.

This clone has just a few counts. CDR3: CASSYNQRSGSFYNEQFF. CDR3 nucleotide sequence: TGTGCCAGCAGCTACAATCAGCGGTCCGGATCTTTCTACAATGAGCAGTTCTTC. The chain is built from TRBV4-2 and TRBJ2-1; maybe TRBD2 (5 bases). Germline V gives CDR1 LGHNA, CDR2 YNFKEQ. The CDR3 contains 18 residues. V was shortened by 5 bases and J by 3 bases, with 23 bases between the two germline ends.

The chain is built from TRBV18 and TRBJ2-5; TRBD1 aligns across 8 bases. CDR3 length equals 15 residues. After removal of 0 bases from V and 7 bases from J, the junction contained 7 bases not matched to a gene. Germline assignment: CDR1 KGHSH and CDR2 LQKENI. DNA for the CDR3: TGTGCCAGCTCACCACCGGCAGGGGGCGCGGGGACCCAGTACTTC. Its translation is CASSPPAGGAGTQYF.

The V gene is TRBV5-5, the J gene TRBJ1-5, with TRBD1 matching over 7 bases. Trimming took 1 base from V and 3 from J; bases not matched to a gene: 4. CDR3 length: 15 residues. Germline V gene data show CDR1 as SGHKS and CDR2 as YYEKEE (reference sequence). CDR3 DNA: TGTGCCAGCAGCTTGCGGGACAGCCTCAATCAGCCCCAGCATTTT. Translation gives CASSLRDSLNQPQHF. Full variable domain (rest looked up from reference TRBV5-5 and TRBJ1-5): DAGVTQSPTHLIKTRGQQVTLRCSPISGHKSVSWYQQVLGQGPQFIFQYYEKEERGRGNFPDRFSARQFPNYSSELNVNALLLGDSALYLCASSLRDSLNQPQHFGDGTRLSIL.

This chain links TRBV2 with TRBJ1-6; 7 bases line up with TRBD1. The germline CDR1 and CDR2 sequences are SNHLY and FYNNEI. Unmatched junction bases numbered 2, after V lost 2 bases and J lost 7 bases. This CDR3 region has 14 residues. The DNA for the CDR3 is TGTGCCAGCAGTGAAAGACAGGGCAATTCACCCCTCCACTTT. Translated: CASSERQGNSPLHF.

In its sample, this clone was seen once. J is TRBJ2-1 and V is TRBV28, with 8 nucleotides matching TRBD2. Unmatched junction bases numbered 7, after V lost 2 bases and J lost 4 bases. Germline CDR1 reads MDHEN; CDR2 reads SYDVKM. This CDR3 has 16 amino acids. In DNA, the CDR3 is TGTGCCAGCAGTTTAGCTATCGGGAGGGGATACAATGAGCAGTTCTTC. Its protein is CASSLAIGRGYNEQFF.

The chain uses TRBV5-6 and TRBJ2-7; 8 bases agree with TRBD1. The length of the CDR3 is 15 residues. Germline V gene data show CDR1 as SGHDT and CDR2 as YYEEEE. V shed 0 bases, J shed 1 base, and the junction held 3 bases outside the gene matches. For the CDR3, the DNA is TGTGCCAGCAGCTTGGTACAGGGGGTTTCCTACGAGCAGTACTTC. This sequence encodes CASSLVQGVSYEQYF.

Comments on this clone: The junction differs from germline at one of its ends, possibly a read error. The rearrangement links TRBV18 to TRBJ1-4, with D possibly matching TRBD1 (6 bases). Germline V lookup: CDR1 KGHSH, CDR2 LQKENI. The length of the CDR3 is 14 residues. The chain's CDR3 is CASSLRTDNEKLLF. CDR3 bases: TGTGCCAGCTCACTCCGGACAGATAATGAAAAACTGCTTTTT.

CDR3 amino acids: CASSLVGLAVEQFF. In DNA, the CDR3 is TGTGCCAGCAGCTTAGTGGGACTAGCGGTTGAGCAGTTCTTC. The V and J genes are TRBV11-2 and TRBJ2-1, with TRBD2 matching 11 bases. CDR3 length: 14 amino acids. The V gene's germline CDR1 is SGHAT and CDR2 FQNNGV. Trimming removed 1 base from V and 9 bases from J; junction bases left unmatched: 2.

The chain carries TRBV28 and TRBJ2-7; 12 bases map to TRBD2. CDR3 length: 15 residues. The V segment lost 6 bases and the J segment 2 bases; nucleotides outside the gene matches: 5. Germline lookup yields CDR1 MDHEN and CDR2 SYDVKM. CDR3 protein: CASRVLAGGTYEQYF. The CDR3, as DNA: TGTGCCAGCAGGGTACTAGCGGGGGGAACCTACGAGCAGTACTTC.

This chain links TRBV2 with TRBJ1-2; D not resolved. The CDR3 sequence is 13 residues long. V was clipped by 4 bases and J by 4 bases, with 10 bases between them. The germline V gene has CDR1 SNHLY and CDR2 FYNNEI. This CDR3 reads CASSVGGSYGYTF. DNA for the CDR3: TGTGCCAGCAGTGTAGGAGGCAGCTATGGCTACACCTTC.

V and J are TRBV4-1 and TRBJ2-7; 7 bases line up with TRBD2. The CDR3 contains 16 residues. V was clipped by 0 bases and J by 2 bases; unmatched bases: 7. Germline assignment: CDR1 MGHRA and CDR2 YSYEKL. CDR3 protein: CASSQDSGSGAYEQYF. As DNA, the CDR3 is TGCGCCAGCAGCCAAGATTCGGGGAGCGGGGCCTACGAGCAGTACTTC.

The CDR3 DNA reads as TGTGCCTGGAGCGGGGGATCCGGGAGTCACAATGAGCAGTTCTTC. Its protein is CAWSGGSGSHNEQFF. The V gene is TRBV30, the J gene TRBJ2-1; possibly TRBD2 for D (6 bases). V lost 3 bases and J lost 5, with 17 bases in between. CDR1 is GTSNPN and CDR2 is SVGIG in the germline V gene (reference sequence). The CDR3 sequence is 15 residues long.

This clone has only one observation. The V call is TRBV5-6, the J call TRBJ1-2; D is unclear. The V gene lost 1 base and the J gene lost 4 bases, with 5 bases spanning the gap. CDR3 size: 12 residues. Looked up from germline, CDR1 is SGHDT and CDR2 is YYEEEE. CDR3: CASSLTAYGYTF. In DNA form, the CDR3 reads TGTGCCAGCAGCTTGACAGCCTATGGCTACACCTTC.

V is TRBV6-5 and J is TRBJ1-5; 11 nucleotides match TRBD1. This CDR3 is built from 13 residues. Germline lookup yields CDR1 MNHEY and CDR2 SVGAGI. Germline trimming cut 6 bases from V and 7 bases from J; bases unmatched to any gene: 2. CDR3: CASRRTGGQPQHF. CDR3 DNA sequence: TGTGCCAGCAGAAGGACAGGGGGCCAGCCCCAGCATTTT.

V gene TRBV5-8 combines with J gene TRBJ1-5, with unresolved D. Deletions cut 0 bases from V and 1 base from J, with 5 bases between. There are 14 residues in the CDR3. Germline CDR1 reads SGHTS; CDR2 reads YDEGEE. The CDR3 sequence: CASSLDRSNQPQHF. CDR3 sequence (DNA): TGTGCCAGCAGCTTGGACAGAAGCAATCAGCCCCAGCATTTT.

This clone was seen only once. V usage is TRBV5-1 and J usage is TRBJ1-5, with unresolved D. CDR1 is SGHRS and CDR2 is YFSETQ in the germline V gene. The ends were cut back, 2 bases at V and 1 base at J, with 10 bases in the middle. The CDR3 spans 15 residues. CDR3 DNA sequence: TGCGCCAGCAGCTTTAACGGCGGGAGCAATCAGCCCCAGCATTTT. Its translation is CASSFNGGSNQPQHF.

The chain joins TRBV5-6 to TRBJ2-5, with 7 bases matching TRBD1. The DNA end favors TRBJ2-7, so the J call may be wrong. The germline V gene has CDR1 SGHDT and CDR2 YYEEEE. The CDR3 is 12 amino acids. The CDR3 protein is CASSSQGTEQYF. CDR3 nucleotide sequence: TGTGCCAGCAGCTCACAGGGGACCGAGCAGTACTTC.

This clone was seen a handful of times. V and J are TRBV7-3 and TRBJ2-2, with D maybe TRBD1 (6 bases). In germline, CDR1 is SGHTA, CDR2 FQGTGA. Trimming took 5 bases from V and 4 from J, leaving 14 bases between them. The CDR3 consists of 15 residues. CDR3 protein: CASSPWGRGTGELFF. CDR3 sequence (DNA): TGTGCCAGCAGCCCATGGGGGCGTGGCACCGGGGAGCTGTTTTTT.

This clone was counted between two and nine times. V gene TRBV9 combines with J gene TRBJ2-7; 8 nucleotides align to TRBD2. This CDR3 region has 16 residues. Per the germline V gene, CDR1 is SGDLS and CDR2 is YYNGEE. The trim removed 0 bases at V and 7 bases at J, leaving 12 bases unmatched. In nucleotides, the CDR3 is TGTGCCAGCAGCGTAGGTGTAGCGGGGCGGTCGTCGGAGCAGTACTTC. Amino acid sequence: CASSVGVAGRSSEQYF.

This clone came up once. V and J are TRBV5-1 and TRBJ2-2; 7 bases map to TRBD1. The germline V gene encodes CDR1 SGHRS and CDR2 YFSETQ. J was trimmed by 6 bases and V by 3 bases; bases with no gene match: 8. The CDR3 has 15 amino acids. The CDR3 nucleotides read TGCGCCAGCAGCTCCCGGGCGCAGGGGGCCGGGGAGCTGTTTTTT. Translation gives CASSSRAQGAGELFF.

This chain links TRBV15 with TRBJ2-4, with TRBD1 matching over 8 bases. Germline V gives CDR1 LNHNV, CDR2 YYDKDF (reference sequence). The CDR3 is made up of 12 amino acids. V lost 1 base and J lost 15; bases outside the gene matches: 5. CDR3 sequence (DNA): TGTGCCACCAGCAGAGTACAGGGGGTGACGTACTTC. Residues: CATSRVQGVTYF.

The V call is TRBV28, the J call TRBJ2-7, with 7 bases identical to TRBD2. The V segment lost 1 base and the J segment 6 bases; nucleotides outside the gene matches: 9. CDR1 and CDR2 (germline): MDHEN, SYDVKM. This CDR3 has 15 residues. This CDR3 is CASSLLFAGAPEQYF. The CDR3 DNA follows: TGTGCCAGCAGTTTATTATTTGCGGGAGCCCCCGAGCAGTACTTC.

This clone turned up a few times. The sample carries other DNA sequences with the same CDR3. The gene calls are TRBV27 and TRBJ1-2, with TRBD1 matching over 7 bases. This CDR3 spans 13 amino acids. The J segment lost 3 bases and the V segment lost 3 bases, leaving 1 base of the junction unmatched. Germline V CDR1 and CDR2: MNHEY, SMNVEV (reference sequence). CDR3 amino acids: CASSLGQHYGYTF. The CDR3 coding sequence is TGTGCCAGCAGTTTGGGACAGCACTATGGCTACACCTTC.

The sample holds a few counts of this clone. The rearrangement joins TRBV7-8 to TRBJ2-7; D may be TRBD2 (7 bases). Germline V gene sequence: CDR1 SGHVS, CDR2 FQNEAQ. The CDR3 totals 17 residues. Trimming cost V 5 bases and J 0 bases, with 20 bases left between them. CDR3 nucleotides: TGTGCCAGCAGCCAGGGGAAAAGGGGACTACCCTCCTACGAGCAGTACTTC. Translating it yields CASSQGKRGLPSYEQYF.

This clone was recorded once. This chain joins TRBV5-1 and TRBJ2-3, with D uncertain. Trimming shortened V by 5 bases and J by 0 bases, and 10 bases separated the two germline ends. Germline V gene lookup returns CDR1 SGHRS and CDR2 YFSETQ. The CDR3 is made up of 14 amino acids. CDR3 loop: CASRLRTSTDTQYF. DNA for the CDR3: TGCGCCAGCAGGCTGAGAACTAGCACAGATACGCAGTATTTT.